The rows below give T cell receptor beta chains drawn from one sample of a study of T cell responses to AZD1222 COVID-19 vaccine. TCRdb's table, derived via immunoSEQ multiplex PCR, lists solely in-frame clones and lacks some. The sample holds roughly 270,000 clones, around 92% seen once. Material: peripheral blood, obtained 28 days after the second AZD1222 dose. These receptor sequences come from an adult who received the AZD1222 COVID-19 vaccine. Each CDR3 is given with its conserved first and last residue. D genes are given only for firm matches. Clone size is stated in some rows and not others, as once, few, many or a class when expanded.

J,D,size,V,DNA,CDR3
TRBJ1-1,NA,few,TRBV19,TGTGCCAGTAGTATAGATCCGAGCACTGAAGCTTTCTTT,CASSIDPSTEAFF
TRBJ2-7,NA,NA,TRBV7-9,TGTGCCAGCAGCTCGCGGGACACCTTTTTGGAGCAGTACTTC,CASSSRDTFLEQYF
TRBJ2-2,TRBD2,NA,TRBV5-1,TGCGCCAGCAGCGTGGGGACTAGCGGGATTGCAACCGGGGAGCTGTTTTTT,CASSVGTSGIATGELFF
TRBJ1-4,NA,NA,TRBV30,TGTGCCTGGAGTGCTCGGTTGAATTCAGGAAAACTGTTTTTT,CAWSARLNSGKLFF
TRBJ2-7,TRBD2,NA,TRBV7-2,TGTGCCAGCAGCTCACTAGCGGGAGGTGAGCAGTACTTC,CASSSLAGGEQYF
TRBJ1-2,TRBD1,NA,TRBV27,TGTGCCAGCAGTTTAGGTCGGGGCAGGGGGAACTATGGCTACACCTTC,CASSLGRGRGNYGYTF
TRBJ1-1,TRBD1,NA,TRBV2,TGTGCCAGCAGTTCCCGGGACAGGGTGAACACTGAAGCTTTCTTT,CASSSRDRVNTEAFF
TRBJ1-1,NA,NA,TRBV29-1,TGCAGCGTTGCCTCGCTCCGTACAGGAAACACTGAAGCTTTCTTT,CSVASLRTGNTEAFF
TRBJ2-2,NA,NA,TRBV5-1,TGCGCCAGCAGCTTTGACCACACCGGGGAGCTGTTTTTT,CASSFDHTGELFF
TRBJ2-7,NA,NA,TRBV6-5,TGTGCCAGCAGTTACTCGCGGCCAGGCTCCTACGAGCAGTACTTC,CASSYSRPGSYEQYF
TRBJ2-6,NA,NA,TRBV3-1/TRBV3-2,TGTGCCAGCAGCCAAGGTCGGGCCAACGTCCTGACTTTC,CASSQGRANVLTF
TRBJ1-1,NA,NA,TRBV13,TGTGCCAGCAGCTCCGAGTCGTATGGGGGGAACACTGAAGCTTTCTTT,CASSSESYGGNTEAFF
TRBJ2-7,NA,NA,TRBV20-1,TGCAGTGCTAGTAGGGACTCAACCTACGAGCAGTACTTC,CSASRDSTYEQYF
TRBJ1-3,TRBD1,NA,TRBV28,TGTGCCAGCCGAGACAGGGTAGGAAACACCATATATTTT,CASRDRVGNTIYF
TRBJ2-3,NA,NA,TRBV9,TGTGCCAGCAGCGTAGGTTCGGGGGCACACACAGATACGCAGTATTTT,CASSVGSGAHTDTQYF
TRBJ2-5,NA,NA,TRBV5-4,TGTGCCAGCAGCTTGGTCGCAGGCGCCGACCAAGAGACCCAGTACTTC,CASSLVAGADQETQYF
TRBJ2-3,NA,few,TRBV15,TGTGCCACCAGCTCTAGACAGACCACAGATACGCAGTATTTT,CATSSRQTTDTQYF
TRBJ1-4,NA,NA,TRBV5-1,TGCGCCAGCAGCTTAGGAGGTAATAATGAAAAACTGTTTTTT,CASSLGGNNEKLFF
TRBJ2-3,TRBD2,few,TRBV15,TGTGCCACCGCTGGGGGAGCGGGGTACACAGATACGCAGTATTTT,CATAGGAGYTDTQYF
TRBJ1-1,TRBD1,once,TRBV7-2,TGTGCCAGCAGTATGGACAGGGAAGCTGAAGCTTTCTTT,CASSMDREAEAFF
TRBJ1-1,TRBD1,NA,TRBV29-1,TGCAGCGGGGTGGCAGGGGGGAACACTGAAGCTTTCTTT,CSGVAGGNTEAFF
TRBJ1-6,NA,NA,TRBV10-3,TGTGCCAGCCGGGACGGAGTTAATTCACCCCTCCACTTT,CASRDGVNSPLHF
TRBJ2-3,NA,few,TRBV7-6,TGTGCCAGCACCAGCGCGGGAAAGGGATCAGATACGCAGTATTTT,CASTSAGKGSDTQYF
TRBJ2-3,NA,NA,TRBV13,TGTGCCAGCAGCTTACGCGGGGGCACAGATACGCAGTATTTT,CASSLRGGTDTQYF
TRBJ2-7,NA,NA,TRBV6-5,TGTGCCAGCAGTTTTACAGGAACCTACGAGCAGTACTTC,CASSFTGTYEQYF
TRBJ2-2,NA,NA,TRBV7-2,TGTGCCAGCAGCCCGGACTTTTACACCGGGGAGCTGTTTTTT,CASSPDFYTGELFF
TRBJ2-7,NA,NA,TRBV3-1/TRBV3-2,TGTGCCAGCAGCCAAGCCGAGACGGAGCAGTACTTC,CASSQAETEQYF
TRBJ2-2,TRBD2,NA,TRBV2,TGTGCCAGCTCGGGGATCCGGGGGGCCGGGGAGCTGTTTTTT,CASSGIRGAGELFF
TRBJ2-1,NA,NA,TRBV29-1,TGCAGCGGGACTGGGAACAATGAGCAGTTCTTC,CSGTGNNEQFF
TRBJ1-2,NA,NA,TRBV6-5,TGTGCCATCTCAGGGTTCAACTATGGCTACACCTTC,CAISGFNYGYTF